This T cell receptor beta chain emerged from a study of blood T cell repertoires in COVID-19. Per the original data handling: Estimation of nucleated cell counts relied on the amplification of reference gene primers. Clones were read by immunoSEQ multiplex PCR, and TCRdb kept only the in-frame ones, dropping some. V and J calls plus clone size are reproduced from that table; the DNA served to infer D and trimming. Found here are fewer than 250,000 clones, 70% to 90% of them singletons; the top ten hold under 0.9%. CDR1 and CDR2 from the germline V gene are KGHDR and SFDVKD. The V end was cut by 9 bases, the J end by 6 bases, with 11 bases between. The CDR3 is 13 residues long.

The rearrangement uses TRBV24-1 and TRBJ1-6; D uncertain. The sequenced sample consisted of peripheral blood. The origin of this receptor is a middle-aged man with acute or convalescent COVID-19. CDR3: CATQRAVNSPLHF. CDR3 DNA: TGTGCCACCCAGCGAGCGGTTAATTCACCCCTCCACTTT.